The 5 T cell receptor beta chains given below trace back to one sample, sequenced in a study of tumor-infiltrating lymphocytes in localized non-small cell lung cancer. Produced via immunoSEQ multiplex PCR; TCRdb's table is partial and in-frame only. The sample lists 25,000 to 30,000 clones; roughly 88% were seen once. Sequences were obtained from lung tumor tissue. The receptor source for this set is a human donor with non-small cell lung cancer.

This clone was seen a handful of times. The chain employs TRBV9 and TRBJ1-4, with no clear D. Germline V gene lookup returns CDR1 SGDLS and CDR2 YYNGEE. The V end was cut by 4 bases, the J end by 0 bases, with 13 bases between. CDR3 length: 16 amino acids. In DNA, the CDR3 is TGTGCCAGCAGCCCTCACCCGGACGCAACTAATGAAAAACTGTTTTTT. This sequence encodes CASSPHPDATNEKLFF.

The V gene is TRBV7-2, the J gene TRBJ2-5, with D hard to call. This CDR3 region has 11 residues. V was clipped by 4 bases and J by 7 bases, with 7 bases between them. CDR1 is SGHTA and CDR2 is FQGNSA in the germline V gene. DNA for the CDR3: TGTGCCAGCAGCTCGTCGGGGACCCAGTACTTC. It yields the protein CASSSSGTQYF.

This CDR3 reads CAGRRTTGVSYGYTF. The CDR3 region has the DNA TGTGCCGGCCGCCGAACTACAGGGGTTAGCTATGGCTACACCTTC. V usage is TRBV30 and J usage is TRBJ1-2, with 7 bases lining up with TRBD1. The CDR3 covers 15 residues. The junction had 16 bases not matched to a gene; V was cut back by 8 bases and J by 4 bases. The germline V gene has CDR1 GTSNPN and CDR2 SVGIG (reference sequence).

CDR3: CASSYYVPYEQYF. CDR3 bases: TGTGCCAGCAGTTACTATGTTCCCTACGAGCAGTACTTC. This rearrangement joins TRBV6-6 to TRBJ2-7, with unresolved D. This CDR3 region has 13 residues. The V end lost 1 base, the J end lost 2 bases, and 6 bases lay between the germline ends. Germline CDR1 is MNHNY and CDR2 is SVGAGI (reference sequence).

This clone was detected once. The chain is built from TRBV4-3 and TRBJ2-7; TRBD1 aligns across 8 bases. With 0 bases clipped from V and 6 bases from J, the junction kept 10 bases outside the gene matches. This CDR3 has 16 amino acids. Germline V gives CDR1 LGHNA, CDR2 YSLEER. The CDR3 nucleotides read TGCGCCAGCAGCCAAGATGGGCGGACAGGGAGAGGCGAGCAGTACTTC. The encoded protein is CASSQDGRTGRGEQYF.